This TCR beta chain was profiled in a study of T cells in Graves' hyperthyroidism and ophthalmopathy (dated by TCRdb to the late 2010s). Notes on the research overall: Peripheral blood samples were taken at the time of initial diagnosis, prior to any treatment. The 80 to 100 discovery patients were randomly divided into training and test sets at a 7:3 ratio. Whether ophthalmopathy could be predicted prospectively was tested in an independent validation cohort made up of 18 to 20 hyperthyroidism patients plus 17 patients who later progressed to ophthalmopathy. The paper describes TCR Vbeta CDR3 sequencing of fewer than 150 peripheral blood samples, made up of roughly 40 ophthalmopathy patients, around 78 hyperthyroidism patients and about 17 progressor patients. In about 6 Graves' hyperthyroidism patients, the study also compared T-cell repertoires from thyroid tissue with T-cell repertoires from blood. Following sampling, methimazole starting at 30 mg daily was given to hyperthyroidism patients, and high-dose intravenous methylprednisolone was given to ophthalmopathy patients. TCR V-J signatures able to tell the groups apart were searched for in a discovery cohort of about a hundred patients, of whom approximately 40 had Graves' ophthalmopathy and 57 had stable Graves' hyperthyroidism. Points the paper makes about the study in general: In cross-validation, a model built on a 13 V-J signature told ophthalmopathy apart from stable hyperthyroidism with under 90% sensitivity and about 81% specificity, and in testing the same model reached 80%/75%. In validation, the model predicted progression to ophthalmopathy a median of 6.5 months before onset, with about 64% sensitivity and more than 72% specificity. No statistical method was used to set the sample size in advance, and investigators knew the group allocation. Most expanded thyroid clonotypes (frequency above 0.001) were also found in blood, which suggests that blood repertoires may mirror thyroid immune responses.

This clonotype was detected many times. Its antigen remains undetermined. No base quality information exists; no much larger clone differs at one position. Hyperthyroidism patients were aged 18 to 65 years and newly diagnosed, with disease duration of less than 2 months. The study excluded patients with uncontrolled infections, other autoimmune diseases, pregnancy or lactation. Diagnoses relied on clinical symptoms, serum thyroxine and TRAb, thyroid ultrasound and orbital computed tomography. Blood from progressor patients was collected at the time of first diagnosis with hyperthyroidism, before any ophthalmopathy symptoms had appeared. Ficoll-Paque density gradient centrifugation was used to isolate PBMCs from 9.5 to 10 ml of fresh peripheral blood. Progressor patients were defined as those initially diagnosed with Graves' hyperthyroidism in whom ophthalmopathy developed during follow-up. Trizol reagent was used to extract total RNA, and RNA quality was then checked on an Agilent 2100 Bioanalyzer.

The TCR beta CDR3 regions were amplified from the RNA transcripts. The first round of RT-PCR for the TCR CDR3 was performed with the HTBI primer set and the Qiagen OneStep RT-PCR kit. Libraries were constructed in a second round of multiplex PCR, after which size selection and purification were performed. The libraries were sequenced on an Illumina HiSeq2000 using paired-end 100 bp reads. Turning to the authors' computational methods: SOAPnuke was used to process the raw data, removing reads that contained adapters or uncalled bases, had a mean Phred below 15, or lacked an exact match to the constant primer or identifier. High-quality paired reads were merged using COPE v1.2.5, and each unique nucleotide sequence was defined as a clonotype. Clonotypes were aligned to IMGT TRBV, TRBD and TRBJ reference segments using MiTCR v1.1. The analysis was restricted to V-J combinations with a frequency above 0.0001, which together covered 99.2% of the repertoires. A TCS score was defined as the ratio between F50 (clonal expansion) and ExV (chaos), using BLOSUM62-based TCRdist between CDR3 peptides within each V-J. Welch's t-statistics and random forest reduced some 510 V-J features to 13, which were used in a naive Bayes classifier (R e1071). The public sequencing data were trimmed at Q25 with fastp and processed into clonotypes with MiXCR by TCRdb, which kept only in-frame beta chains. Here each entry gathers all rows of one CDR3 protein and keeps the most common genes and DNA. The V and J calls follow TCRdb's processing rather than the paper's. The sample table shows roughly 500,000 distinct CDR3 sequences, and roughly 13% are seen once. The ten top clones hold 5.8% of the sample.

Reading from cysteine to phenylalanine, the CDR3 counts 15 amino acids. Just the 45-base CDR3 DNA is kept, in frame starting at base 1. For this chain, trimming is 0 bases at the V end and 6 bases at the J end, and the number of junction bases without a gene match is 6. Reading the germline V gene gives CDR1 SGHRS and CDR2 YFSETQ. Recombination joined TRBV5-1 with TRBJ2-1, with 7 bases aligning to TRBD2. Source material: blood. The sequence came from a young woman with Graves' hyperthyroidism that later progressed to Graves' ophthalmopathy. This receptor carries the CDR3 CASSLVLAESNEQFF. The base sequence is TGCGCCAGCAGCTTGGTCCTAGCGGAAAGCAATGAGCAGTTCTTC.